Given below is one T cell receptor beta chain in context. This sample was included in a study of control samples from healthy donors and cancer patients. The assay was immunoSEQ multiplex PCR, and TCRdb's table has in-frame clones only and misses some. The table shows about 140,000 clones, with under 95% occurring only once. V lost 3 bases and J lost 3, with 11 bases in between. CDR1 and CDR2 from the germline V gene are PRHDT and FYEKMQ (reference sequence). This CDR3 spans 14 amino acids. Sequencing input: blood. The rearrangement uses TRBV13 and TRBJ1-1, with D unclear. The TCR comes from a man aged 40-49 years in good health. The CDR3 reads CASSLSFGDTEAFF. CDR3 nucleotide sequence: TGTGCCAGCAGCTTGAGTTTTGGGGACACTGAAGCTTTCTTT.